These T cell receptor beta chains were read from a single sample in a study of cytomegalovirus exposure and HLA in healthy donors. Profiled with immunoSEQ multiplex PCR; TCRdb holds only in-frame clones, not every one. The sample holds around 76,000 clones; about 71% are singletons and the top ten take more than 7.5%. Sequenced input: PBMCs. These TCRs come from a woman in her fifties or sixties in good health and CMV-seropositive. The CDR3 runs from the conserved cysteine through the conserved F or W. Each record gives: V gene, clone size, D gene, J gene, CDR3 protein, CDR3 DNA. The D gene is left open where the match is weak. Size is omitted from some rows. Given values are once, few, many or a class for expanded clones.

V gene: TRBV27; clone size: few; D gene: TRBD1; J gene: TRBJ1-4; CDR3 protein: CASSSHLRQGGGEKLFF; CDR3 DNA: TGTGCCAGCAGTTCTCACCTGCGACAGGGTGGGGGAGAAAAACTGTTTTTT
V gene: TRBV9; clone size: .; D gene: TRBD2; J gene: TRBJ2-3; CDR3 protein: CASSVLGGSIMDTQYF; CDR3 DNA: TGTGCCAGCAGCGTTTTGGGCGGGAGCATCATGGATACGCAGTATTTT
V gene: TRBV5-1; clone size: .; D gene: TRBD1; J gene: TRBJ2-7; CDR3 protein: CASSRTGAYEQYF; CDR3 DNA: TGCGCCAGCTCTAGGACAGGAGCCTACGAGCAGTACTTC
V gene: TRBV6-6; clone size: .; D gene: .; J gene: TRBJ2-1; CDR3 protein: CASSFDSLEYNEQFF; CDR3 DNA: TGTGCCAGCAGTTTCGACAGTCTGGAGTACAATGAGCAGTTCTTC
V gene: TRBV29-1; clone size: .; D gene: TRBD2; J gene: TRBJ2-7; CDR3 protein: CSVAGGSYEQYF; CDR3 DNA: TGCAGCGTTGCGGGGGGATCCTACGAGCAGTACTTC
V gene: TRBV7-2; clone size: .; D gene: .; J gene: TRBJ2-5; CDR3 protein: CASSLGGQETQYF; CDR3 DNA: TGTGCCAGCAGCCTCGGGGGTCAAGAGACCCAGTACTTC
V gene: TRBV29-1; clone size: .; D gene: TRBD2; J gene: TRBJ2-1; CDR3 protein: CSVEYGTSGMTRSEQFF; CDR3 DNA: TGCAGCGTTGAATACGGCACTAGCGGGATGACGAGGAGTGAGCAGTTCTTC
V gene: TRBV7-9; clone size: few; D gene: .; J gene: TRBJ1-4; CDR3 protein: CASSLGVSNEKLFF; CDR3 DNA: TGTGCCAGCAGCTTAGGCGTTTCTAATGAAAAACTGTTTTTT
V gene: TRBV7-9; clone size: .; D gene: .; J gene: TRBJ2-1; CDR3 protein: CASSSIGGAYNEQFF; CDR3 DNA: TGTGCCAGCAGCTCCATAGGGGGGGCCTACAATGAGCAGTTCTTC
V gene: TRBV28; clone size: .; D gene: TRBD2; J gene: TRBJ2-1; CDR3 protein: CASVNVAGGRRMQFF; CDR3 DNA: TGTGCCAGCGTAAATGTAGCGGGAGGGCGGAGAATGCAGTTCTTC
V gene: TRBV9; clone size: .; D gene: TRBD2; J gene: TRBJ2-3; CDR3 protein: CASSANPLGLAAADTQYF; CDR3 DNA: TGTGCCAGCAGCGCCAATCCCCTGGGACTAGCGGCGGCAGATACGCAGTATTTT
V gene: TRBV9; clone size: .; D gene: .; J gene: TRBJ1-2; CDR3 protein: CASSVDGGIGGYTF; CDR3 DNA: TGTGCCAGCAGCGTAGACGGGGGAATCGGGGGCTACACCTTC
V gene: TRBV10-1; clone size: .; D gene: TRBD1; J gene: TRBJ2-1; CDR3 protein: CASSDGTGVQDEQFF; CDR3 DNA: TGCGCCAGCAGTGACGGGACAGGGGTTCAAGATGAGCAGTTCTTC
V gene: TRBV5-4; clone size: .; D gene: .; J gene: TRBJ1-4; CDR3 protein: CASSPGGDEKLFF; CDR3 DNA: TGTGCCAGCAGCCCCGGGGGGGATGAAAAACTGTTTTTT